What follows are 13 T cell receptor beta chains derived from one specimen sequenced in a study of blood T cell repertoires in COVID-19. Sequenced by immunoSEQ multiplex PCR; TCRdb stores in-frame clones only, minus some. The sample lists about 80,000 clones, roughly 85% occurring once. Sequenced sample: peripheral blood. The source is an older woman with acute or convalescent COVID-19.

The chain carries TRBV4-1 and TRBJ2-3; 9 bases fit TRBD1. After removal of 4 bases from V and 4 bases from J, the junction contained 18 bases not matched to a gene. This CDR3 is built from 19 residues. CDR1 is MGHRA and CDR2 is YSYEKL in the germline V gene. The CDR3 here is CASSLFRDRAAGVADTQYF. The CDR3 DNA follows: TGCGCCAGCAGCCTTTTCCGGGACAGGGCCGCCGGGGTGGCAGATACGCAGTATTTT.

This rearrangement joins TRBV5-1 to TRBJ1-1, with 8 bases lining up with TRBD1. V lost 0 bases and J lost 1; bases outside the gene matches: 2. The CDR3 spans 15 residues. Germline V CDR1 and CDR2: SGHRS, YFSETQ. CDR3 DNA: TGCGCCAGCAGCTTGGGGGACAGGAAGAACACTGAAGCTTTCTTT. It translates to CASSLGDRKNTEAFF. The full variable domain, with the rest looked up from reference TRBV5-1 and TRBJ1-1, is KAGVTQTPRYLIKTRGQQVTLSCSPISGHRSVSWYQQTPGQGLQFLFEYFSETQRNKGNFPGRFSGRQFSNSRSEMNVSTLELGDSALYLCASSLGDRKNTEAFFGQGTRLTVV.

CDR3 bases: TGTGCCAGCGGTAACAGAATTCGCTACACCTTC. Translating it yields CASGNRIRYTF. The gene calls are TRBV27 and TRBJ1-2; D gene uncertain. This CDR3 spans 11 amino acids. Trimming pared 8 bases from V and 9 bases from J, leaving 13 bases between. Germline CDR1 is MNHEY and CDR2 is SMNVEV (reference sequence).

The genes are TRBV19 and TRBJ1-2; 8 bases map to TRBD1. Trimming removed 7 bases from V and 4 bases from J; junction bases left unmatched: 5. The CDR3 has 13 residues. The germline V gene encodes CDR1 LNHDA and CDR2 SQIVND (reference sequence). This CDR3 is CASTDRGGYGYTF. In DNA, the CDR3 is TGTGCCAGTACCGACAGGGGAGGCTATGGCTACACCTTC.

The chain joins TRBV5-8 to TRBJ2-2; TRBD2 agrees at 12 bases. The CDR3 extends over 16 amino acids. V was clipped by 1 base and J by 8 bases; unmatched bases: 6. CDR1 is SGHTS, CDR2 YDEGEE, per germline. DNA for the CDR3: TGTGCCAGCAGCTTGCGACTAGCGGGAGATGGTGGGGAGCTGTTTTTT. It codes for CASSLRLAGDGGELFF.

This chain connects TRBV7-9 to TRBJ2-5, with 9 positions matching TRBD2. The V gene's germline CDR1 is SEHNR and CDR2 FQNEAQ (reference sequence). V trimming: 4 bases; J trimming: 2 bases; junction bases outside the gene matches: 8. The CDR3 is made up of 16 amino acids. The CDR3 sequence is CASSSDGLATQETQYF. The CDR3 nucleotides read TGTGCCAGCAGCTCCGATGGACTAGCGACACAAGAGACCCAGTACTTC. Full variable domain (rest looked up from reference TRBV7-9 and TRBJ2-5): DTGVSQNPRHKITKRGQNVTFRCDPISEHNRLYWYRQTLGQGPEFLTYFQNEAQLEKSRLLSDRFSAERPKGSFSTLEIQRTEQGDSAMYLCASSSDGLATQETQYFGPGTRLLVL.

The rearrangement joins TRBV28 to TRBJ2-3, with 10 positions matching TRBD2. CDR1 is MDHEN and CDR2 is SYDVKM in the germline V gene. CDR3 length equals 16 residues. J lost 3 bases, V lost 8 bases, and 11 bases had no gene match. As DNA, the CDR3 is TGTGCCAGCCCGGCTAGCGGGAGTACGTGGACAGATACGCAGTATTTT. Translating gives CASPASGSTWTDTQYF.

The chain uses TRBV7-9 and TRBJ2-2; D not resolved. There are 15 residues in the CDR3. V gave up 2 bases and J gave up 4 bases, with 11 bases separating them. Germline V gene lookup returns CDR1 SEHNR and CDR2 FQNEAQ (reference sequence). The CDR3: CASSLFLDGTGELFF. DNA for the CDR3: TGTGCCAGCAGCTTATTTCTAGATGGCACCGGGGAGCTGTTTTTT.

This sequence joins TRBV18 and TRBJ1-2, with 8 bases identical to TRBD1. CDR3 size: 17 residues. The V segment lost 5 bases and the J segment 8 bases; nucleotides outside the gene matches: 19. Germline V CDR1 and CDR2: KGHSH, LQKENI. CDR3 sequence reads: CASSTTNSGQGLGGYTF. The DNA for the CDR3 is TGTGCCAGCTCAACGACCAATTCAGGACAGGGCCTTGGGGGCTACACCTTC.

The chain employs TRBV19 and TRBJ2-1; D unclear. CDR3 size: 14 residues. The germline V and J ends were trimmed by 6 bases and 4 bases, with 13 bases remaining between them. Germline V gives CDR1 LNHDA, CDR2 SQIVND (reference sequence). In DNA form, the CDR3 reads TGTGCCAGTAGATCAGGTCGACCTTACAATGAGCAGTTCTTC. It encodes CASRSGRPYNEQFF.

CDR3 nucleotides: TGTGCCAGCAGCCAAGGGGGGCTCGGTGTTTACGAGCAGTACTTC. It encodes CASSQGGLGVYEQYF. This sequence joins TRBV3-1 (or the pseudogene TRBV3-2) and TRBJ2-7; D possibly corresponds to TRBD1 (6 bases). Trimming left V 1 base short and J 4 bases short, with 14 bases between. Germline V gives CDR1 LGHDT, CDR2 YNNKEL (reference sequence). The CDR3 is 15 amino acids.

J is TRBJ2-5 and V is TRBV11-2; 7 bases fit TRBD1. CDR1 is SGHAT and CDR2 is FQNNGV in the germline V gene. Trimming cost V 6 bases and J 2 bases; bases outside gene matches: 9. This CDR3 is 15 amino acids long. The CDR3 nucleotides are TGTGCCAGCAGTTTTGGACAGGTCCCTCAAGAGACCCAGTACTTC. Its translation is CASSFGQVPQETQYF.

The genes are TRBV6-5 and TRBJ1-1; D uncertain. In germline, CDR1 is MNHEY, CDR2 SVGAGI. This CDR3 is 14 amino acids long. V gave up 2 bases and J gave up 1 base, with 8 bases separating them. The CDR3 DNA sequence: TGTGCCAGCAGTTACCGTACCGGGAACACTGAAGCTTTCTTT. It specifies CASSYRTGNTEAFF.